Listed below are T cell receptor beta chains from one sample, sequenced in a study of monozygotic twins with cystic fibrosis. Assay: immunoSEQ multiplex PCR; the TCRdb copy retains only in-frame clones and omits some. The data hold 4,000 to 5,500 clones, with 95% to 97% observed a single time. The sequencing sample was made of blood. The receptors shown here come from a boy between 2 and 10 years old with cystic fibrosis. CDR3s include the opening cysteine and the closing phenylalanine or tryptophan. D genes are given only for firm matches. Expanded clones get a size class; other rows say once, few or many, or leave the size out.

CDR3 DNA: TGTGCCAGTAGTACCCAGGGGACTGAAGCTTTCTTT
CDR3 protein: CASSTQGTEAFF
V gene: TRBV19
clone size: NA
J gene: TRBJ1-1
D gene: NA

CDR3 DNA: TGTGCTAGCAGCCCTGGGACGAACACCGGGGAGCTGTTTTTT
CDR3 protein: CASSPGTNTGELFF
V gene: TRBV7-7
clone size: NA
J gene: TRBJ2-2
D gene: NA

CDR3 DNA: TGTGCCAGCAGCTTGGGGTCCGGGACCTATACCGGGGAGCTGTTTTTT
CDR3 protein: CASSLGSGTYTGELFF
V gene: TRBV5-4
clone size: NA
J gene: TRBJ2-2
D gene: NA

CDR3 DNA: TGTGCCAGCAGTTTATATCACATAGGCCCAGATACGCAGTATTTT
CDR3 protein: CASSLYHIGPDTQYF
V gene: TRBV27
clone size: NA
J gene: TRBJ2-3
D gene: NA

CDR3 DNA: TGTGCCACTTGGACTAGCGGCCAAGAGACCCAGTACTTC
CDR3 protein: CATWTSGQETQYF
V gene: TRBV10-3
clone size: NA
J gene: TRBJ2-5
D gene: TRBD2

CDR3 DNA: TGTGCCAGTAGTTTGGGGAGGGGGGACACTGAAGCTTTCTTT
CDR3 protein: CASSLGRGDTEAFF
V gene: TRBV19
clone size: NA
J gene: TRBJ1-1
D gene: NA

CDR3 DNA: TGTGCCAACCCCGGGACTAGCGGGGGTCATGAAGAGACCCAGTACTTC
CDR3 protein: CANPGTSGGHEETQYF
V gene: TRBV6-8
clone size: NA
J gene: TRBJ2-5
D gene: TRBD2

CDR3 DNA: TGTGCCAGCAGCGTGCTAGACAGGGGAGGCCAAGAGACCCAGTACTTC
CDR3 protein: CASSVLDRGGQETQYF
V gene: TRBV9
clone size: NA
J gene: TRBJ2-5
D gene: TRBD1

CDR3 DNA: TGCGCCAGCAGCCCACAGGGAAGCAATCAGCCCCAGCATTTT
CDR3 protein: CASSPQGSNQPQHF
V gene: TRBV5-1
clone size: NA
J gene: TRBJ1-5
D gene: NA

CDR3 DNA: TGTGCCAGCTCACCAGAATTGTCCGGGGGACCTGGAAACACCATATATTTT
CDR3 protein: CASSPELSGGPGNTIYF
V gene: TRBV18
clone size: NA
J gene: TRBJ1-3
D gene: NA

CDR3 DNA: TGCGCCAGCAGCTTACAACTAGCGGGGGGAATCGGGGAGCTGTTTTTT
CDR3 protein: CASSLQLAGGIGELFF
V gene: TRBV5-1
clone size: NA
J gene: TRBJ2-2
D gene: TRBD2

CDR3 DNA: TGTGCCAGCAGTGAGGGGCGCGGTACCTACAATGAGCAGTTCTTC
CDR3 protein: CASSEGRGTYNEQFF
V gene: TRBV2
clone size: NA
J gene: TRBJ2-1
D gene: NA

CDR3 DNA: TGTGCCTGGAACCAAGGACAGGGGGCGGGTGGCTACACCTTC
CDR3 protein: CAWNQGQGAGGYTF
V gene: TRBV30
clone size: NA
J gene: TRBJ1-2
D gene: TRBD1

CDR3 DNA: TGTGCCAGCACGGGCGGACAGGGGGTCCATGGCTACACCTTC
CDR3 protein: CASTGGQGVHGYTF
V gene: TRBV6-1
clone size: NA
J gene: TRBJ1-2
D gene: TRBD1

CDR3 DNA: TGTGCCAGCAGCCGTGATGTGGGGACCCCTAACTATGGCTACACCTTC
CDR3 protein: CASSRDVGTPNYGYTF
V gene: TRBV7-8
clone size: NA
J gene: TRBJ1-2
D gene: NA

CDR3 DNA: TGCGCCAGCAGCCAAACTCTAAACCGGGACTACGCCTACGAGCAGTACTTC
CDR3 protein: CASSQTLNRDYAYEQYF
V gene: TRBV4-3
clone size: NA
J gene: TRBJ2-7
D gene: TRBD2

CDR3 DNA: TGCGCCAGCAGCTCGCTCGAGGGGACACCTTACGAGCAGTACTTC
CDR3 protein: CASSSLEGTPYEQYF
V gene: TRBV5-1
clone size: NA
J gene: TRBJ2-7
D gene: NA

CDR3 DNA: TGTGCCAGCAGCTTAGTCCTAGCGGGGGACAAAAGCACAGATACGCAGTATTTT
CDR3 protein: CASSLVLAGDKSTDTQYF
V gene: TRBV7-2
clone size: NA
J gene: TRBJ2-3
D gene: TRBD2

CDR3 DNA: TGTGCCAGTAGTGTAGGGAATACGCAGTATTTT
CDR3 protein: CASSVGNTQYF
V gene: TRBV19
clone size: NA
J gene: TRBJ2-3
D gene: NA

CDR3 DNA: TGTGCCTGGAGTGTAGGTAGCGCGGGCACCGGGGAGCTGTTTTTT
CDR3 protein: CAWSVGSAGTGELFF
V gene: TRBV30
clone size: NA
J gene: TRBJ2-2
D gene: NA

CDR3 DNA: TGTGCCAGCAGTTATGGACTAGCGGGGGGGAGGGAGACCCAGTACTTC
CDR3 protein: CASSYGLAGGRETQYF
V gene: TRBV6-6
clone size: NA
J gene: TRBJ2-5
D gene: TRBD2

CDR3 DNA: TGTGCCAGCACCAACGACAGGGGAGAGCAGCCCCAGCATTTT
CDR3 protein: CASTNDRGEQPQHF
V gene: TRBV2
clone size: few
J gene: TRBJ1-5
D gene: TRBD1

CDR3 DNA: TGTGCCAGTAGTCAACAGGGGGATGGCTACACCTTC
CDR3 protein: CASSQQGDGYTF
V gene: TRBV19
clone size: NA
J gene: TRBJ1-2
D gene: TRBD1

CDR3 DNA: TGCGCCAGCAGCTTGGCCGACAGGGGTTACGCTAACTATGGCTACACCTTC
CDR3 protein: CASSLADRGYANYGYTF
V gene: TRBV5-1
clone size: NA
J gene: TRBJ1-2
D gene: TRBD1

CDR3 DNA: TGCAGCGTTGAGGAAATTGCACCCTACGAGCAGTACTTC
CDR3 protein: CSVEEIAPYEQYF
V gene: TRBV29-1
clone size: NA
J gene: TRBJ2-7
D gene: NA

CDR3 DNA: TGTGCCAGCAGCTTAGGTGGAGCCTTGAACTATGGCTACACCTTC
CDR3 protein: CASSLGGALNYGYTF
V gene: TRBV7-9
clone size: NA
J gene: TRBJ1-2
D gene: NA

CDR3 DNA: TGTGCCAGCAGGTCATGGGGGGGAGATCAGCCCCAGCATTTT
CDR3 protein: CASRSWGGDQPQHF
V gene: TRBV6-1
clone size: NA
J gene: TRBJ1-5
D gene: NA

CDR3 DNA: TGTGCCAGCAGGCCTCCGGGACAGAGGTACCAAGAGACCCAGTACTTC
CDR3 protein: CASRPPGQRYQETQYF
V gene: TRBV7-9
clone size: NA
J gene: TRBJ2-5
D gene: TRBD1

CDR3 DNA: TGTGCCAGCCTGCGGACAGGGTCTAGGGATGGCTACACCTTC
CDR3 protein: CASLRTGSRDGYTF
V gene: TRBV9
clone size: NA
J gene: TRBJ1-2
D gene: TRBD1

CDR3 DNA: TGTGCCATCAGGGCGACAGGGGCGTATGGCTACACCTTC
CDR3 protein: CAIRATGAYGYTF
V gene: TRBV10-3
clone size: NA
J gene: TRBJ1-2
D gene: TRBD1

CDR3 DNA: TGTGCAAGTCGCTGGGACAGCTCCTACGAGCAGTACTTC
CDR3 protein: CASRWDSSYEQYF
V gene: TRBV12-2
clone size: NA
J gene: TRBJ2-7
D gene: NA

CDR3 DNA: TGTGCCAGCAGCCCGCAATGGATGAAGTCAAGTGGCTACACCTTC
CDR3 protein: CASSPQWMKSSGYTF
V gene: TRBV7-2
clone size: NA
J gene: TRBJ1-2
D gene: NA

CDR3 DNA: TGTGCCAGCAGCTTGAGGTTTTCCCCTAGGAACACCGGGGAGCTGTTTTTT
CDR3 protein: CASSLRFSPRNTGELFF
V gene: TRBV5-6
clone size: NA
J gene: TRBJ2-2
D gene: NA

CDR3 DNA: TGTGCCAGCAGCTTACAGGGGCCGAGCTATGGCTACACCTTC
CDR3 protein: CASSLQGPSYGYTF
V gene: TRBV7-8
clone size: NA
J gene: TRBJ1-2
D gene: NA

CDR3 DNA: TGTGCCAGCAGCTTAGAGGGACAGGGGGCGCTTTATTCACCCCTCCACTTT
CDR3 protein: CASSLEGQGALYSPLHF
V gene: TRBV7-8
clone size: NA
J gene: TRBJ1-6
D gene: TRBD1

CDR3 DNA: TGTGCCAGCAGCTTCGGGCTTCTAGGCGGGGAGCTGTTTTTT
CDR3 protein: CASSFGLLGGELFF
V gene: TRBV11-2
clone size: NA
J gene: TRBJ2-2
D gene: NA

CDR3 DNA: TGTGCCAGCAGCTGGGGGGGGGACCCGCCCCAGTACTTC
CDR3 protein: CASSWGGDPPQYF
V gene: TRBV7-2
clone size: NA
J gene: TRBJ2-5
D gene: TRBD2